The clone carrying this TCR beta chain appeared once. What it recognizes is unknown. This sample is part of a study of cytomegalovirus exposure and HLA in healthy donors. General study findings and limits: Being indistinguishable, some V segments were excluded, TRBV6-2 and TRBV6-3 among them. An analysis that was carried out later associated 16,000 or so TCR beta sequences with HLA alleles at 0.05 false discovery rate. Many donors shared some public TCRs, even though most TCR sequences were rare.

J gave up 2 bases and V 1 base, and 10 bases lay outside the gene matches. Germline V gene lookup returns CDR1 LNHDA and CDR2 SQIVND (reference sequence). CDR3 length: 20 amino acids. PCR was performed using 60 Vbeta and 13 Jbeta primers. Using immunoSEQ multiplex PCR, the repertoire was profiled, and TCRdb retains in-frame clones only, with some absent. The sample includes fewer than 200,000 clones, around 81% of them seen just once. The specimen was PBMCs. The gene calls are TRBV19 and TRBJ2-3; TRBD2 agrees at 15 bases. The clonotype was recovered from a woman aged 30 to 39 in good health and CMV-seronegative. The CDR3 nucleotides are TGTGCCAGTAGTATAGTGAGGACTAGCGGGAGGGCGGTAAACACAGATACGCAGTATTTT. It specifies CASSIVRTSGRAVNTDTQYF.